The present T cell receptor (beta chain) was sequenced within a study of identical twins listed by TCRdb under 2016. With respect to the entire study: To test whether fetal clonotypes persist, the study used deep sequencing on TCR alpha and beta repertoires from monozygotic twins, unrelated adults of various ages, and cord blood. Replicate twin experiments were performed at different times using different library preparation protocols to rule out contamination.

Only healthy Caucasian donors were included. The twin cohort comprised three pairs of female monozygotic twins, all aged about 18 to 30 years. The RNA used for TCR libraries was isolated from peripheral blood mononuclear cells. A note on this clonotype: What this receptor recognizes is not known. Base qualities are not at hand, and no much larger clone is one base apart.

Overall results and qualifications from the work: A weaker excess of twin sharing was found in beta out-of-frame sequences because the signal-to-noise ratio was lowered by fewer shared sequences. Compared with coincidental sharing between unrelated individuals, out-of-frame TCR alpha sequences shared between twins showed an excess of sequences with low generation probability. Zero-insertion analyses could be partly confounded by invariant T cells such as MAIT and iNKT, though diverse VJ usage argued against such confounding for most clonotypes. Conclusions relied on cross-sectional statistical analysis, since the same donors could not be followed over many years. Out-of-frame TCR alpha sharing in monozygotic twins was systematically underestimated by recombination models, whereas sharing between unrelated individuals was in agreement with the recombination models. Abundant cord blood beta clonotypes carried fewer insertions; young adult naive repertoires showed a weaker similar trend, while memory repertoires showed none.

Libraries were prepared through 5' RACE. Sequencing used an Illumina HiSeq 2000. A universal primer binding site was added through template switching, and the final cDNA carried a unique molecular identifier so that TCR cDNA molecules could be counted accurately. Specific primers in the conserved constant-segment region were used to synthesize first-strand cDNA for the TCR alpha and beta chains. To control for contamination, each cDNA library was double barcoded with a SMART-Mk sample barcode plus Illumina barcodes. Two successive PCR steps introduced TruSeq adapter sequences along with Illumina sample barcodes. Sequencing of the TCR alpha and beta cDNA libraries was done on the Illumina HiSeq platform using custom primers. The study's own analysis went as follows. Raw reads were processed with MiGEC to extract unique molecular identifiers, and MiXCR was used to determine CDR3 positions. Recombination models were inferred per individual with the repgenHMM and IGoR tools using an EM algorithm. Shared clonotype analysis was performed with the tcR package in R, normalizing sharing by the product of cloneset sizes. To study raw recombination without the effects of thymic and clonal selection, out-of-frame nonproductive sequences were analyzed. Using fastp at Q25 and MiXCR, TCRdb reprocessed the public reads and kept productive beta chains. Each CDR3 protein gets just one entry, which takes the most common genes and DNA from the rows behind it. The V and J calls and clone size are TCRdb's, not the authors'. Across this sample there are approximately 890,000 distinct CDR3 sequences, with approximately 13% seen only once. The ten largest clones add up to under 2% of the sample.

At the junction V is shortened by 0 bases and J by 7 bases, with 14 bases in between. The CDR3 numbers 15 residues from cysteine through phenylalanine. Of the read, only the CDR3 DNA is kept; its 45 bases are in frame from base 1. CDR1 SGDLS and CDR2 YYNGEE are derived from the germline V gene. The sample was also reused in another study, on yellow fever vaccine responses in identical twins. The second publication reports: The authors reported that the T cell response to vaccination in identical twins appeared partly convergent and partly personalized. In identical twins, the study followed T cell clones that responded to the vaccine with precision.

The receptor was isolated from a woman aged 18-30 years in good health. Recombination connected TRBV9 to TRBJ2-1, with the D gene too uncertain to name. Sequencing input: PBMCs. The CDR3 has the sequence CASSVEESILNEQFF. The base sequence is TGTGCCAGCAGCGTAGAGGAGTCTATCTTGAATGAGCAGTTCTTC. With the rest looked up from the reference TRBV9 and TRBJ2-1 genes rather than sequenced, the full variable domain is DSGVTQTPKHLITATGQRVTLRCSPRSGDLSVYWYQQSLDQGLQFLIQYYNGEERAKGNILERFSAQQFPDLHSELNLSSLELGDSALYFCASSVEESILNEQFFGPGTRLTVL.